This TCR beta chain derives from a study of OX40 agonist ivuxolimab in advanced cancers. In germline, CDR1 is SSHAT, CDR2 FNYEAQ (reference sequence). This CDR3 contains 15 residues. For this clone: Mismatch with germline at one junction end may stem from a read error.

Produced via immunoSEQ multiplex PCR; TCRdb's table is partial and in-frame only. Of tens of thousands of clones in the sample, around 84% are singletons; the top ten hold just under 2%. The input for sequencing was CD4+ or CD8+ T cells sorted from blood, taken in a trial of the OX40 agonist ivuxolimab. The rearrangement links TRBV7-7 to TRBJ2-1, with 9 bases that match TRBD2. This TCR came from an adult with an advanced solid tumor such as melanoma, head and neck, liver or kidney cancer. The CDR3 DNA reads as TGTGCTAGCAGCTTAGCGGGAGCTCGCCACAATGAGCAGTTCTTC. It specifies CASSLAGARHNEQFF.